The 11 T cell receptor beta chains below were found in one sample sequenced in a study of Ad26.COV2.S vaccination and SARS-CoV-2 variants. Regarding treatment: approximately 18 received Ad26.COV2.S at low or high dose, single or two shots; a few received placebo; per-sample allocation not given. Sampling took place 63 days after the first vaccine or placebo injection. The protocol was immunoSEQ multiplex PCR, while the TCRdb copy is restricted to in-frame clones and leaves out a portion. The sample lists 350,000 to 500,000 clones, about 92% occurring once. The sample consisted of peripheral blood, taken in a trial of Ad26.COV2.S vaccine versus placebo. The source of these receptors is a person aged 18-65 years who received the Ad26.COV2.S COVID-19 vaccine or a placebo.

The chain uses TRBV3-1 (or the pseudogene TRBV3-2) and TRBJ2-6; possibly TRBD1 for D (5 bases). The CDR3 runs to 17 residues. V was cut by 3 bases and J by 2 bases, with 14 bases left in between. From germline, CDR1 is LGHDT and CDR2 YNNKEL (reference sequence). Here the CDR3 DNA reads TGTGCCAGCAGCCAGGGCCCAGGGTTCACTGGGGCCAACGTCCTGACTTTC. This sequence encodes CASSQGPGFTGANVLTF.

The genes are TRBV5-4 and TRBJ2-3; possibly TRBD1 or TRBD2 for D (5 bases each). V gave up 0 bases and J gave up 2 bases, with 13 bases separating them. The germline V gene encodes CDR1 SGHNT and CDR2 YYREEE (reference sequence). The CDR3 is made up of 16 amino acids. In nucleotides, the CDR3 is TGTGCCAGCAGCTTGGGTGTAGTGGGGGTCACAGATACGCAGTATTTT. Translation: CASSLGVVGVTDTQYF.

The V gene is TRBV9, the J gene TRBJ2-5, with D possibly TRBD1 on 6 matching bases. V lost 1 base to trimming and J lost 1 base, with 8 bases between them. Germline loops: CDR1 SGDLS, CDR2 YYNGEE. The CDR3 length is 14 residues. CDR3 in DNA: TGTGCCAGCAGCGTAACAGGGACCCAAGAGACCCAGTACTTC. Amino acids: CASSVTGTQETQYF.

V and J are TRBV10-3 and TRBJ1-6; 9 nucleotides line up with TRBD1. Trimming at V came to 4 bases and at J to 10 bases, leaving 20 bases not matched to a gene. The CDR3 covers 19 residues. Germline CDR1 ENHRY, CDR2 SYGVKD. The CDR3 bases are TGTGCCATCAGTGCCAGTTCTCCGGGACAGGGAATTAGTCGATCACCCCTCCACTTT. Protein product: CAISASSPGQGISRSPLHF.

The chain links TRBV6-2 or TRBV6-3 to TRBJ2-3; possibly TRBD1 or TRBD2 for D (7 bases each). The CDR3 contains 15 residues. The V end was cut by 2 bases, the J end by 4 bases, with 13 bases between. CDR1 MNHEY and CDR2 SVGEGT come from the germline V gene. The CDR3 DNA follows: TGTGCCAGCAGTTACCCGACAGGGAGGGCAGATACGCAGTATTTT. It translates to CASSYPTGRADTQYF.

J is TRBJ1-4 and V is TRBV5-4; 7 bases map to TRBD1. The V and J ends lost 3 bases and 8 bases, in that order; junction bases with no gene match: 13. CDR1 is SGHNT, CDR2 YYREEE, per germline (reference sequence). This CDR3 has 16 residues. CDR3 loop: CASSSGADRVSEKLFF. CDR3 nucleotide sequence: TGTGCCAGCAGCTCCGGGGCCGACAGGGTGAGCGAAAAACTGTTTTTT.

The J gene is TRBJ2-7, the V gene TRBV9; perhaps D is TRBD1 or TRBD2 (5 bases each). Germline CDR1 and CDR2: SGDLS and YYNGEE. V was cut by 0 bases and J by 4 bases, with 14 bases left in between. This CDR3 contains 15 residues. CDR3 nucleotide sequence: TGTGCCAGCAGCGTAGAGGGGACCGCAAATTACGAGCAGTACTTC. Protein sequence: CASSVEGTANYEQYF.

The chain employs TRBV5-4 and TRBJ2-5; D is ambiguous. CDR3 size: 11 residues. The ends were cut back, 4 bases at V and 2 bases at J, with 3 bases in the middle. Germline CDR1 is SGHNT and CDR2 is YYREEE (reference sequence). The CDR3 protein is CASSQQETQYF. For the CDR3, the DNA is TGTGCCAGCAGCCAACAAGAGACCCAGTACTTC. Drawing the rest from reference TRBV5-4 and TRBJ2-5, the complete variable domain is ETGVTQSPTHLIKTRGQQVTLRCSSQSGHNTVSWYQQALGQGPQFIFQYYREEENGRGNFPPRFSGLQFPNYSSELNVNALELDDSALYLCASSQQETQYFGPGTRLLVL.

This clone was observed a few times. Other DNA variants within this sample encode the same CDR3. This chain links TRBV28 with TRBJ1-1; D is undetermined. The CDR3 covers 12 residues. The V end lost 3 bases, the J end lost 6 bases, and 8 bases lay between the germline ends. CDR1 and CDR2 from the germline V gene are MDHEN and SYDVKM. The CDR3 is CASSFRVSEAFF. CDR3 coding DNA: TGTGCCAGCAGTTTTCGAGTCTCTGAAGCTTTCTTT.

V gene TRBV9 combines with J gene TRBJ2-6, with unresolved D. Germline CDR1 and CDR2: SGDLS and YYNGEE. The CDR3 has 14 amino acids. Deletions cut 5 bases from V and 4 bases from J, with 10 bases between. The CDR3 region has the DNA TGTGCCAGCAGTTTAGGATCGGGGGCCAACGTCCTGACTTTC. This gives the protein CASSLGSGANVLTF. The variable domain in full, with the rest retrieved from reference TRBV9 and TRBJ2-6, is DSGVTQTPKHLITATGQRVTLRCSPRSGDLSVYWYQQSLDQGLQFLIQYYNGEERAKGNILERFSAQQFPDLHSELNLSSLELGDSALYFCASSLGSGANVLTFGAGSRLTVL.

The chain joins TRBV30 to TRBJ1-1; no reliable D call. Trimming cost V 3 bases and J 1 base, with 9 bases left between them. CDR3 size: 13 residues. The germline gives CDR1 GTSNPN, CDR2 SVGIG (reference sequence). Written as DNA, the CDR3 is TGTGCCTGGAGCCCCTTGAGGAACACTGAAGCTTTCTTT. Translation gives CAWSPLRNTEAFF. The complete variable domain, with remaining parts taken from reference TRBV30 and TRBJ1-1, reads SQTIHQWPATLVQPVGSPLSLECTVEGTSNPNLYWYRQAAGRGLQLLFYSVGIGQISSEVPQNLSASRPQDRQFILSSKKLLLSDSGFYLCAWSPLRNTEAFFGQGTRLTVV.